These T cell receptor beta chains were read from a single sample in a study of PD-1 blockade in classical Hodgkin lymphoma. Only in-frame clones appear in the TCRdb table, and some are missing; sequencing was by immunoSEQ multiplex PCR. The table records approximately 29,000 clones, roughly 78% of them present only once. The specimen was peripheral blood mononuclear cells (PBMCs), collected before the fourth cycle of nivolumab. The receptors come from a human donor with classical Hodgkin lymphoma. Both conserved end residues are trimmed from each CDR3. Each record gives: J gene, V gene, CDR3 protein.

j_gene: TRBJ1-2
v_gene: TRBV6-1
CDR3aa: ASSEAVGTGFGYT

j_gene: TRBJ2-7
v_gene: TRBV6-4
CDR3aa: ASSEIRDRGPTYEQY

j_gene: TRBJ2-7
v_gene: TRBV6-1
CDR3aa: ASSAAGPAYEQY

j_gene: TRBJ2-1
v_gene: TRBV6-6
CDR3aa: ASSLKRYNEQF

j_gene: TRBJ2-1
v_gene: TRBV5-8
CDR3aa: ASSLIWLSSYNEQF

j_gene: TRBJ2-7
v_gene: TRBV6-1
CDR3aa: ASSRAGDYEQY

j_gene: TRBJ2-2
v_gene: TRBV20-1
CDR3aa: SATRAGELF

j_gene: TRBJ1-1
v_gene: TRBV11-2
CDR3aa: ASSSGQPNTEAF

j_gene: TRBJ2-2
v_gene: TRBV30
CDR3aa: AWANQGSGELF

j_gene: TRBJ2-3
v_gene: TRBV2
CDR3aa: ASQKREIPDTQY

j_gene: TRBJ2-5
v_gene: TRBV21-1
CDR3aa: ASSKERTELEPLAGGETQY

j_gene: TRBJ2-7
v_gene: TRBV5-6
CDR3aa: ASSFDTYEQY

j_gene: TRBJ1-3
v_gene: TRBV6-1
CDR3aa: ASSATGAGNTIY

j_gene: TRBJ2-1
v_gene: TRBV18
CDR3aa: ASSPLPSGRGEQF

j_gene: TRBJ1-1
v_gene: TRBV7-2
CDR3aa: ASSLAGVNTEAF

j_gene: TRBJ2-2
v_gene: TRBV6-1
CDR3aa: ASKEPGYTGELF

j_gene: TRBJ2-7
v_gene: TRBV7-2
CDR3aa: ASSQRGLVGEQY

j_gene: TRBJ1-1
v_gene: TRBV5-1
CDR3aa: ASTRDGGMNTEAF

j_gene: TRBJ1-1
v_gene: TRBV28
CDR3aa: ASSPGVMNTEAF

j_gene: TRBJ1-2
v_gene: TRBV28
CDR3aa: ASSRPGRGIYGYT

j_gene: TRBJ2-7
v_gene: TRBV11-2
CDR3aa: ASSLDKSSSSYEQY

j_gene: TRBJ2-1
v_gene: TRBV6-1
CDR3aa: ASSERDRVYNEQF

j_gene: TRBJ1-2
v_gene: TRBV6-1
CDR3aa: ASSEYQGAGYT

j_gene: TRBJ2-7
v_gene: TRBV5-1
CDR3aa: ASSSGPPGEQY

j_gene: TRBJ2-3
v_gene: TRBV10-3
CDR3aa: AISESIRTTYSTDTQY

j_gene: TRBJ2-7
v_gene: TRBV5-4
CDR3aa: ASSLVGNLNEQY

j_gene: TRBJ1-4
v_gene: TRBV7-9
CDR3aa: ASSSPGGEKLF

j_gene: TRBJ1-5
v_gene: TRBV6-1
CDR3aa: ASSDPGAGVSNQPQH

j_gene: TRBJ2-2
v_gene: TRBV10-3
CDR3aa: AIAPGLAGVSTGELF

j_gene: TRBJ2-7
v_gene: TRBV6-1
CDR3aa: ASSEEGREQY

j_gene: TRBJ2-1
v_gene: TRBV29-1
CDR3aa: SVESPREKTSEQF